This TCR beta chain was found in a study of OX40 agonist ivuxolimab in advanced cancers. Across the whole study: An anti-OX40 (CD134) antibody with agonistic activity, ivuxolimab, was administered to patients. Patients were under 90% male with ages roughly 23 to 79, mean approximately 58. The study, taken as a whole, reports: CD4+ and CD8+ T cells in blood underwent clonal expansion by week 6 at 0.1 to 3.0 mg/kg. CD8+ T cells (on average) carried more expanded clones than CD4+ T cells.

Note on this clone: What it recognizes is unknown. One end of the junction fails to match germline, which may point to a read error.

Germline V CDR1 and CDR2: SGDLS, YYNGEE. This CDR3 region has 15 residues. Using immunoSEQ multiplex PCR, the repertoire was profiled, and TCRdb retains in-frame clones only, with some absent. The sample lists over 80,000 clones, around nine tenths occurring once. The sequence came from an adult with an advanced solid tumor such as melanoma, head and neck, liver or kidney cancer. The V call is TRBV9, the J call TRBJ2-3, with a tentative D call TRBD2 (6 bases). Sequences were derived from CD4+ or CD8+ T cells sorted from blood, sampled in a trial of the OX40 agonist ivuxolimab. The CDR3 bases are TGTGCCAGCAGCGAGCGTAGCGGAGTCACAAATACGCAGTATTTT. The encoded protein is CASSERSGVTNTQYF.